The entry below describes one TCR beta chain. The data were obtained in a study of CD8 T cells in Susac syndrome. The CDR3 consists of 13 residues. Germline CDR1 SNHLY, CDR2 FYNNEI. V was shortened by 8 bases and J by 4 bases, with 12 bases between the two germline ends. Random hexamers served to reverse transcribe about 0.5 to 1 ug RNA. TCR beta CDR3 was amplified by immunoSEQ covering 54 Vbeta and 13 Jbeta. TCRdb recomputed calls from the immunoSEQ multiplex PCR reads with MiXCR, one row per CDR3 protein. The table includes some 120,000 distinct CDR3 sequences, approximately 93% detected once. CD8+ and CD4+ T cells circulating in blood were sequenced for TCR beta. It was treatment-naive patients with stable or active relapsing-remitting disease who made up the multiple sclerosis controls.

Specimen: CD8+ T cells from PBMCs. The receptor was derived from a human donor with multiple sclerosis. The V gene is TRBV2, the J gene TRBJ1-3, with unresolved D. The CDR3 bases are TGTGCCAGCCCGGACGGGTCGGGAAACACCATATATTTT. Encoded protein: CASPDGSGNTIYF. Based on the CDR3 plus reference TRBV2 and TRBJ1-3, the full variable domain is EPEVTQTPSHQVTQMGQEVILRCVPISNHLYFYWYRQILGQKVEFLVSFYNNEISEKSEIFDDQFSVERPDGSNFTLKIRSTKLEDSAMYFCASPDGSGNTIYFGEGSWLTVV.